The TCR beta chain under discussion was sequenced for a study of OX40 agonist ivuxolimab in advanced cancers. Study overall: Dose-escalation patients suffered from hepatocellular carcinoma, melanoma, renal cell or head and neck cancer. Study-wide results and caveats: Average numbers of expanded clones were greater in CD8+ T cells than in CD4+. Partial responders at 0.1-3.0 mg/kg had among the lowest clonal expansion.

TCRdb keeps only in-frame clones here, not all; method: immunoSEQ multiplex PCR. The sample includes approximately 76,000 clones, roughly 88% seen only once; the top ten take 5% to 7%. On cycle 4 day 1 and cycle 7 day 1, as well as at baseline, blood was sampled. Germline V gives CDR1 SGDLS, CDR2 YYNGEE. CDR3 length: 14 residues. V dropped 2 bases and J dropped 7 bases, with 14 bases sitting between them. This clone was counted only a few times. The target antigen is unknown. This receptor was taken from an adult with an advanced solid tumor such as melanoma, head and neck, liver or kidney cancer. The specimen was CD4+ or CD8+ T cells sorted from blood, collected in a trial of the OX40 agonist ivuxolimab. V gene TRBV9 combines with J gene TRBJ2-3; D uncertain. CDR3 nucleotide sequence: TGTGCCAGCAGCGTTGGGCGGTATCCAAATACGCAGTATTTT. Encoded protein: CASSVGRYPNTQYF.